This T cell receptor beta chain is drawn from a study of graft-versus-host responses after intestinal transplantation. Profiling relied on immunoSEQ multiplex PCR, and the TCRdb table lists in-frame clones only, not all of them. The repertoire holds about 27,000 clones, with around four fifths as singletons. The ends lost 3 bases at V and 7 bases at J; junction bases unmatched: 5. The CDR3 has 14 amino acids. CDR1 SGDLS and CDR2 YYNGEE come from the germline V gene. This TCR was sampled from a human patient who received an intestinal transplant, so some T cells may come from the graft donor. The chain is built from TRBV9 and TRBJ2-2, with TRBD2 matching 8 bases. The specimen was PBMCs, collected approximately 29 days after intestinal transplant. The CDR3 reads CASSEGLVDGELFF. In DNA form, the CDR3 reads TGTGCCAGCAGCGAGGGACTAGTAGACGGGGAGCTGTTTTTT.